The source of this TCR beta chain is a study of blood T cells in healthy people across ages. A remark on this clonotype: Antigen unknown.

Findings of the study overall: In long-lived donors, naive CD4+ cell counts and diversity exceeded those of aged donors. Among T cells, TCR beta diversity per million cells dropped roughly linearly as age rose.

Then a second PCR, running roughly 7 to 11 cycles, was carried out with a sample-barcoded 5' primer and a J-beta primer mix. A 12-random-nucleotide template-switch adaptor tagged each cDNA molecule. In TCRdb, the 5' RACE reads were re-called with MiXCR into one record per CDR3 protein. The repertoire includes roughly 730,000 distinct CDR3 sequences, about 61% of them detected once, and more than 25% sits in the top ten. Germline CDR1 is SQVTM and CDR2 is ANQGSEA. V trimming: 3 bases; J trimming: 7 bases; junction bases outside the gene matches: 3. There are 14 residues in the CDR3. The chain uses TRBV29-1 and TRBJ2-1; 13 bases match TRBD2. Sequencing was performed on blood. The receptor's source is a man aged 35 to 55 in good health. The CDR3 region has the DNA TGCAGCGTTGAGTTGGGACTAGCGGGGAATGAGCAGTTCTTC. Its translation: CSVELGLAGNEQFF.